This TCR beta chain was documented in a study of T-cell reconstitution after alpha-beta-depleted transplantation in children. Study-level findings and limits: From newly produced T cells came most of the T-cell counts and diversity one year after transplant. Alpha-beta T cells present about two months after transplant were reported to originate from several hundred expanded graft clones. There were some patients whose high TCRbeta diversity at day 60 came from surviving recipient T cells and thymic progenitors.

The ends were cut back, 0 bases at V and 2 bases at J, with 9 bases in the middle. CDR3 size: 15 residues. CDR1 and CDR2 from the germline V gene are SGHRS and YFSETQ. On this clonotype: Antigen unknown.

For TCRbeta, the library was prepared with unique molecular identifiers. MiXCR, run by TCRdb on the PCR reads, gives a single entry per CDR3 protein. The data contain roughly 82,000 distinct CDR3 sequences, 13% to 15% of them singletons. The rearrangement uses TRBV5-1 and TRBJ2-1, with a possible D match to TRBD1 (5 bases). The sample was PBMCs, mostly from graft donor cells, taken 180 days after TCRalphabeta/CD19-depleted stem cell transplant. The source is a male patient under 10 years old who had a stem cell transplant for acute lymphoblastic leukemia, so the T cells may come from the graft donor. The CDR3 reads CASSLVGAPYNEQFF. The CDR3 bases are TGCGCCAGCAGCTTGGTTGGGGCTCCCTACAATGAGCAGTTCTTC. Filled out from reference TRBV5-1 and TRBJ2-1, the complete variable domain reads KAGVTQTPRYLIKTRGQQVTLSCSPISGHRSVSWYQQTPGQGLQFLFEYFSETQRNKGNFPGRFSGRQFSNSRSEMNVSTLELGDSALYLCASSLVGAPYNEQFFGPGTRLTVL.